These 13 T cell receptor beta chains came from one sample sequenced in a study of blood T cell repertoires in COVID-19. The repertoire was sequenced with immunoSEQ multiplex PCR; TCRdb's copy has only in-frame clones and lacks some. This table has about 180,000 clones, around 80% appearing once. The sample consisted of PBMCs or T cells enriched from blood (not recorded which). These receptors were collected from a woman in her fifties or sixties who had recovered from COVID-19.

The chain uses TRBV7-3 and TRBJ2-1, with 9 bases lining up with TRBD2. CDR3 length equals 18 residues. V dropped 2 bases and J dropped 1; count of bases not matched to a gene: 9. From germline, CDR1 is SGHTA and CDR2 FQGTGA. The CDR3 reads CASSLRALAGDSYNEQFF. The CDR3 nucleotides are TGTGCCAGCAGCTTACGGGCCTTAGCGGGAGATTCCTACAATGAGCAGTTCTTC.

This chain links TRBV20-1 with TRBJ1-1, with D perhaps matching TRBD1 (5 bases). There are 11 residues in the CDR3. V was cut by 0 bases and J by 6 bases, with 5 bases left in between. Germline values: CDR1 DFQATT, CDR2 SNEGSKA (reference sequence). The CDR3 spells CSARDRAEAFF. The DNA for the CDR3 is TGCAGTGCTAGAGACAGGGCTGAAGCTTTCTTT.

Here the CDR3 reads CASSTQAGGPWNEQFF. CDR3 DNA: TGTGCCAGTAGTACCCAAGCGGGAGGGCCCTGGAATGAGCAGTTCTTC. The V and J genes are TRBV19 and TRBJ2-1, with 10 nucleotides matching TRBD2. V lost 4 bases to trimming and J lost 7 bases; unmatched junction nucleotides: 10. The CDR3 totals 16 residues. Per the germline V gene, CDR1 is LNHDA and CDR2 is SQIVND (reference sequence).

The table lists this clone with a count of one. The CDR3 nucleotides are TGCGCCAGCAGCCAAGAATTTGACGGGAGCCCCCACGAGCAGTACTTC. Encoded protein: CASSQEFDGSPHEQYF. The V gene is TRBV4-1, the J gene TRBJ2-7; possible D gene TRBD2, 6 bases. This CDR3 has 16 residues. V lost 0 bases and J 5 bases, leaving 17 bases between the germline ends. CDR1 is MGHRA, CDR2 YSYEKL, per germline.

The chain couples TRBV3-1 (or the pseudogene TRBV3-2) to TRBJ1-2; 11 nucleotides match TRBD1. Unmatched junction bases numbered 4, after V lost 4 bases and J lost 12 bases. CDR1 is LGHDT, CDR2 YNNKEL, per germline (reference sequence). The CDR3 has 12 amino acids. CDR3 sequence: CASSLGQGANTF. The CDR3 DNA sequence: TGTGCCAGCAGCCTCGGACAGGGGGCGAACACCTTC.

As concerns this clone: Other DNA sequences in this sample translate to the same CDR3. The chain uses TRBV5-4 and TRBJ2-2; D might be TRBD1 (5 bases). The CDR3 sequence is 15 residues long. V gave up 4 bases and J gave up 1 base, with 11 bases separating them. Germline CDR1 SGHNT, CDR2 YYREEE (reference sequence). The CDR3 bases are TGTGCCAGCAGCCCTAAGACAGAGAACACCGGGGAGCTGTTTTTT. Protein product: CASSPKTENTGELFF.

The chain joins TRBV4-1 to TRBJ1-4; D unresolved. The germline CDR1 and CDR2 sequences are MGHRA and YSYEKL. This CDR3 is 16 amino acids long. V dropped 0 bases and J dropped 8 bases, with 16 bases sitting between them. The CDR3 DNA reads as TGCGCCAGCAGCCAAGATAGCACACCCGGTTGGGAAAAACTGTTTTTT. The encoded protein is CASSQDSTPGWEKLFF.

The chain links TRBV7-2 to TRBJ2-7; TRBD1 matches 8 bases. Germline values: CDR1 SGHTA, CDR2 FQGNSA. The CDR3 is 14 residues long. After removal of 5 bases from V and 4 bases from J, the junction contained 7 bases not matched to a gene. The CDR3 sequence: CASSARTGRYEQYF. The CDR3 DNA sequence: TGTGCCAGCAGCGCAAGGACAGGGAGGTACGAGCAGTACTTC. Drawing the rest from reference TRBV7-2 and TRBJ2-7, the complete variable domain is GAGVSQSPSNKVTEKGKDVELRCDPISGHTALYWYRQSLGQGLEFLIYFQGNSAPDKSGLPSDRFSAERTGGSVSTLTIQRTQQEDSAVYLCASSARTGRYEQYFGPGTRLTVT.

The chain carries TRBV7-2 and TRBJ2-1, with no clear D. This CDR3 is 13 amino acids long. V lost 1 base to trimming and J lost 3 bases, with 4 bases between them. Germline loops: CDR1 SGHTA, CDR2 FQGNSA. The CDR3 DNA reads TGTGCCAGCAGCTTAGTTAGCTACAATGAGCAGTTCTTC. This translates into CASSLVSYNEQFF.

In its sample, this clone was seen a few times. The chain couples TRBV6-5 to TRBJ2-1; 7 nucleotides align to TRBD2. J was trimmed by 6 bases and V by 4 bases; bases with no gene match: 6. Germline V lookup: CDR1 MNHEY, CDR2 SVGAGI. The CDR3 sequence is 14 residues long. The CDR3 DNA reads TGTGCCAGCAGTTGGGGGGGACCACCCAATGAGCAGTTCTTC. It is translated as CASSWGGPPNEQFF.

This chain uses TRBV18 with TRBJ2-2, with 9 bases that match TRBD1. This CDR3 is 15 amino acids long. The germline gives CDR1 KGHSH, CDR2 LQKENI. V lost 6 bases to trimming and J lost 4 bases; unmatched junction nucleotides: 6. DNA for the CDR3: TGTGCCAGCTCCCGGACAGGGGCCCCCACCGGGGAGCTGTTTTTT. Translated, it gives CASSRTGAPTGELFF.

The chain employs TRBV30 and TRBJ2-7; perhaps TRBD1 as D (6 bases). CDR1 is GTSNPN, CDR2 SVGIG, per germline (reference sequence). Deletions cut 5 bases from V and 2 bases from J, with 10 bases between. CDR3 size: 12 residues. The CDR3 region is CAWGRDTYEQYF. DNA of the CDR3: TGTGCCTGGGGCAGGGACACCTACGAGCAGTACTTC.

This chain connects TRBV11-2 to TRBJ2-1; perhaps TRBD2 as D (6 bases). The CDR3 runs to 16 residues. Germline CDR1 SGHAT, CDR2 FQNNGV. V was clipped by 6 bases and J by 10 bases, with 25 bases between them. CDR3 coding DNA: TGTGCCAGCAGAGTCAACAACTGGGGGAACCGGGGGGAGCAGTTCTTC. Translated, it gives CASRVNNWGNRGEQFF. The full variable domain, its missing parts supplied by reference TRBV11-2 and TRBJ2-1, is EAGVAQSPRYKIIEKRQSVAFWCNPISGHATLYWYQQILGQGPKLLIQFQNNGVVDDSQLPKDRFSAERLKGVDSTLKIQPAKLEDSAVYLCASRVNNWGNRGEQFFGPGTRLTVL.